This T cell receptor (beta chain) was found in a study of response to subunit inactivated influenza vaccine. Study-wide findings and caveats: Authors suggested seasonal influenza vaccinations each recruit few new T cells.

Via MiXCR, TCRdb re-called the RT-PCR reads, giving one row per CDR3 protein. The sample holds roughly 500,000 distinct CDR3 sequences, around 25% seen once. This CDR3 contains 13 residues. Per germline, CDR1 LGHDT and CDR2 YNNKEL (reference sequence). V lost 0 bases, J lost 9 bases, and 6 bases lay in between. This clonotype has only a few counts. Its target is unknown. The same sample was also used in a study of T cells expressing NK-cell markers. From that second work: UMIs were included in TCR beta cDNA generated by 5'RACE template switching. CD3+CD56+NKG2C+, CD3+CD56+NKG2C- and CD3+CD56-NKG2C+ T cells, once sorted, supplied the TCR beta repertoires. Among the eight sequenced donors, seven tested HCMV-seropositive and one tested seronegative. The authors restricted sorting to alpha-beta TCR T cells with an anti-gamma-delta TCR antibody in several experiments.

The chain is built from TRBV3-1 and TRBJ1-6; no reliable D call. Sequencing used CD4+ T cells sorted from PBMCs, obtained about 11 days after vaccination. This receptor was taken from a man aged 50-59 years who received an inactivated influenza vaccine. The CDR3 reads CASSQEAGSPLHF. Here the CDR3 DNA reads TGTGCCAGCAGCCAAGAGGCCGGTTCACCCCTCCACTTT.